There are many counts of the clone carrying this T cell receptor (beta chain). Its target is not known. The CDR3 is 14 residues long. Germline CDR1 is SGHVS and CDR2 is FNYEAQ. The V gene lost 3 bases and the J gene lost 1 base, with 6 bases spanning the gap. This entry is derived from a study of regulatory T cells in long-lasting Graves disease. General study findings and limits: Patients whose Graves' disease persisted exhibited lower TCR diversity than those newly diagnosed. The number of shared public clonotypes was higher in persistent patients (about 2,700) than new patients (about 910). Tissue studied was limited to peripheral blood, excluding thyroid tissue.

This sample's time point: newly diagnosed GD, antithyroid drugs for less than 3 months. RNA from PBMCs was the source of the TCR library. Investigators prepared the TCR beta libraries by applying iRepertoire HTBI primers and Arm-PCR of CDR3 regions. TCRdb passed the multiplex PCR reads through MiXCR, listing each CDR3 protein once. The sample consists of 420,000 or so distinct CDR3 sequences, 15% to 20% of them appearing once. The sample also formed part of further work on T cells in Graves' hyperthyroidism and ophthalmopathy. Turning to that study: Most clonotypes that expanded in the thyroid above 0.001 also showed up in blood.

The chain recombines TRBV7-6 with TRBJ2-2; D is unresolved. The sequencing here drew on peripheral blood mononuclear cells (PBMCs), taken at new diagnosis, from a patient treated with antithyroid drugs. This receptor was taken from a young woman with Graves disease. The chain's CDR3 is CASSLFGNTGELFF. CDR3 sequence (DNA): TGTGCCAGCAGCTTGTTCGGGAACACCGGGGAGCTGTTTTTT. Drawing the rest from reference TRBV7-6 and TRBJ2-2, the complete variable domain is GAGVSQSPRYKVTKRGQDVALRCDPISGHVSLYWYRQALGQGPEFLTYFNYEAQQDKSGLPNDRFSAERPEGSISTLTIQRTEQRDSAMYRCASSLFGNTGELFFGEGSRLTVL.